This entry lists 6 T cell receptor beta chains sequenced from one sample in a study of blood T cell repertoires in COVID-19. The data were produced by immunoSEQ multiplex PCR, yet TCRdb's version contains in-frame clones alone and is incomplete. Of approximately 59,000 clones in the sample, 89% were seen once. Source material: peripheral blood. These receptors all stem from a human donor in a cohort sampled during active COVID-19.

CDR3 region: CASSQIPGQSYEQYF. The CDR3 nucleotides read TGCGCCAGCAGCCAGATACCGGGACAGTCCTACGAGCAGTACTTC. The chain joins TRBV4-1 to TRBJ2-7, with 7 positions matching TRBD1. The CDR3 loop spans 15 amino acids. Germline CDR1 reads MGHRA; CDR2 reads YSYEKL. With V trimmed by 3 bases and J by 1 base, 6 bases remained unmatched.

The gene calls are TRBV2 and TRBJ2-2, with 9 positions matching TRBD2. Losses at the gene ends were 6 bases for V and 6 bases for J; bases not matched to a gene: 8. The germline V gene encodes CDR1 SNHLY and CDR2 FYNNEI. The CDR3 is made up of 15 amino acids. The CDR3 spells CASRSTSGSAGELFF. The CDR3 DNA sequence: TGTGCCAGCAGGAGCACTAGCGGGTCCGCCGGGGAGCTGTTTTTT.

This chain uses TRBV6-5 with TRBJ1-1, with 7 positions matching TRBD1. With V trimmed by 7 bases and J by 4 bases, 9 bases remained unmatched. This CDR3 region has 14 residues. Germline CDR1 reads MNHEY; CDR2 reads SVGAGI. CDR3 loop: CASTLQGLGTEAFF. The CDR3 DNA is TGTGCCAGCACTCTACAGGGGCTGGGCACTGAAGCTTTCTTT.

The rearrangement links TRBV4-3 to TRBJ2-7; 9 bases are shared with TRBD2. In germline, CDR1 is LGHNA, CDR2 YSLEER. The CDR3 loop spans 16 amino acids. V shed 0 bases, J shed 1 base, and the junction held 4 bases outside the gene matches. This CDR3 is CASSQDGGLASYEQYF. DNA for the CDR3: TGCGCCAGCAGCCAAGATGGGGGACTAGCTTCCTACGAGCAGTACTTC.

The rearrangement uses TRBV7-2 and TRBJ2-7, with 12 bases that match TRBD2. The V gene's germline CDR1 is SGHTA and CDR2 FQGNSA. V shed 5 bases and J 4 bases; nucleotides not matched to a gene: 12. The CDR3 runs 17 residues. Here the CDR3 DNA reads TGTGCCAGCAGCACGACTAGCGGGGGCCGTTACATTTACGAGCAGTACTTC. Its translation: CASSTTSGGRYIYEQYF.

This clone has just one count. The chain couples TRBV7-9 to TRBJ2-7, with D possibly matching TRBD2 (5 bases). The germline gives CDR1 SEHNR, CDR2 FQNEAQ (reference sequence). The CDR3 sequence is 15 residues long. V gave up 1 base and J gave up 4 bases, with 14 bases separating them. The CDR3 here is CASSLGRTGLYEQYF. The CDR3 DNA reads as TGTGCCAGCAGCTTAGGGAGGACGGGATTATACGAGCAGTACTTC. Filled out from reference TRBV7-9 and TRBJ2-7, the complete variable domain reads DTGVSQNPRHKITKRGQNVTFRCDPISEHNRLYWYRQTLGQGPEFLTYFQNEAQLEKSRLLSDRFSAERPKGSFSTLEIQRTEQGDSAMYLCASSLGRTGLYEQYFGPGTRLTVT.